The clone carrying this T cell receptor (beta chain) was counted between two and nine times. Profiled with immunoSEQ multiplex PCR; TCRdb holds only in-frame clones, not every one. The sample includes around 68,000 clones, 84% seen only once; the top ten take approximately 15%. The data stem from a study of control samples from healthy donors and cancer patients. The sample comprised blood. The TCR was taken from a middle-aged man in good health.

As DNA, the CDR3 is TGTGCCAGCAGGAGGGGAACAGGGCCCACAGATACGCAGTATTTT. This codes for CASRRGTGPTDTQYF. The rearrangement uses TRBV6-4 and TRBJ2-3, with D possibly matching TRBD1 (6 bases). V was trimmed by 6 bases and J by 2 bases, leaving 15 bases between them. CDR1 is MRHNA, CDR2 SNTAGT, per germline. CDR3 length: 15 residues.